This T cell receptor (beta chain) was sequenced in a study of OX40 agonist ivuxolimab in advanced cancers. Overall study context: Partial responses were recorded for three patients, including one with hepatocellular carcinoma and two with cutaneous melanoma. Study-level results: Clones of CD4+ and CD8+ blood T cells grew by week 6 at doses of 0.1 to 3.0 mg/kg. Average numbers of expanded clones were greater in CD8+ T cells than in CD4+.

Trimming stripped 1 base from V and 3 bases from J, with 7 bases between. The germline CDR1 and CDR2 sequences are MNHEY and SMNVEV (reference sequence). This CDR3 spans 13 amino acids. Peripheral blood came from all dose cohorts at three timepoints. The data were produced by immunoSEQ multiplex PCR, yet TCRdb's version contains in-frame clones alone and is incomplete. The table shows around 43,000 clones, with around 86% occurring only once. Points on this clone: Its matching antigen is unknown.

The J gene is TRBJ2-7, the V gene TRBV27; D unresolved. The clonotype comes from an adult with an advanced solid tumor such as melanoma, head and neck, liver or kidney cancer. The source was CD4+ or CD8+ T cells sorted from blood, collected in a trial of the OX40 agonist ivuxolimab. The chain's CDR3 is CASSLWSGYEQYF. The CDR3 DNA sequence: TGTGCCAGCAGTTTATGGTCGGGCTACGAGCAGTACTTC.